This T cell receptor (beta chain) was recorded in a study of T cell responses to AZD1222 COVID-19 vaccine. Using immunoSEQ multiplex PCR, the repertoire was profiled, and TCRdb retains in-frame clones only, with some absent. The repertoire holds approximately 71,000 clones, with 80% as singletons. The CDR3 contains 17 residues. The V gene's germline CDR1 is MGHRA and CDR2 YSYEKL. V was cut by 2 bases and J by 1 base, with 17 bases left in between. This clone was detected a few times. This sequence was found in an adult in good health. The material sequenced was peripheral blood, taken on day 0 of AZD1222 vaccination. V usage is TRBV4-1 and J usage is TRBJ2-5, with D perhaps TRBD2 (6 bases). This CDR3 reads CASSQTPASGAQETQYF. In DNA form, the CDR3 reads TGCGCCAGCAGCCAAACCCCGGCGTCGGGAGCCCAAGAGACCCAGTACTTC.